This T cell receptor beta chain originates from a study of early T cells in non-severe SARS-CoV-2 infection. The CDR3 totals 14 residues. With 4 bases clipped from V and 15 bases from J, the junction kept 14 bases outside the gene matches. Germline V gives CDR1 SGHTA, CDR2 FQGNSA. Study-level points and caveats: VDJdb matching favored anti-spike CD8 responses, missing private and CD4 specificities.

Attached unique molecular identifiers marked individual cDNA molecules. TCRdb reprocessed the 5' RACE reads via MiXCR and lists one record per CDR3 protein. The sample yields tens of thousands of distinct CDR3 sequences, approximately 10% seen once. This clonotype was seen ten or more times. What it binds is unknown. The V and J genes are TRBV7-2 and TRBJ2-1, with 8 bases aligning to TRBD2. This sequence originates from an adult who was a healthcare worker with PCR-confirmed SARS-CoV-2 infection or an uninfected control (not recorded which). The specimen sequenced was whole blood. The DNA for the CDR3 is TGTGCCAGCAGCTCCCCGGGGGGGCCAATCTATCCGTTCTTC. Translated, it gives CASSSPGGPIYPFF.